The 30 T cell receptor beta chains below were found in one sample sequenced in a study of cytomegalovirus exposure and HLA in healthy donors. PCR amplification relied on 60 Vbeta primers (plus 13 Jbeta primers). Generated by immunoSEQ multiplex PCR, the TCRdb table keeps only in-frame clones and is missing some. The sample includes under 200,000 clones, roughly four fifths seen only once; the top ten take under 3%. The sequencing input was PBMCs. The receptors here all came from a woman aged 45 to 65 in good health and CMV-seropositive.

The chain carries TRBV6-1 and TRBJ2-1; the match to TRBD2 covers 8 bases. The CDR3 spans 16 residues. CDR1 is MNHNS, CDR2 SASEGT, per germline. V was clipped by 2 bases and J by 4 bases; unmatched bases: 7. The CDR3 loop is CASSEPERGFYNEQFF. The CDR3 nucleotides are TGTGCCAGCAGTGAACCCGAGCGGGGGTTTTACAATGAGCAGTTCTTC.

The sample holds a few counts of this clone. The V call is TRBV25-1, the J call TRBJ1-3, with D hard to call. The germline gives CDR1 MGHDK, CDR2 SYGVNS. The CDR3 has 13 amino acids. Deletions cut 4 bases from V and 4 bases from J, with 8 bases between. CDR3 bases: TGTGCCAGCAGTGGAGGGCCCGGAAACACCATATATTTT. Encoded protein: CASSGGPGNTIYF.

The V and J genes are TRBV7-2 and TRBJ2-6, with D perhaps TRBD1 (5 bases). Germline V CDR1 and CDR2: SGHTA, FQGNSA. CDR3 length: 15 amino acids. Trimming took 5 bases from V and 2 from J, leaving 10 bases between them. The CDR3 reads CASSTAGTGANVLTF. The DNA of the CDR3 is TGTGCCAGCAGCACCGCAGGGACTGGGGCCAACGTCCTGACTTTC.

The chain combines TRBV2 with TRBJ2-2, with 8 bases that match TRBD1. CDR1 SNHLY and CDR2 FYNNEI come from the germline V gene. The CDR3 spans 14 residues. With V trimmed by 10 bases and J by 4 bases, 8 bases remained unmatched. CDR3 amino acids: CATNRDRPTGELFF. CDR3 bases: TGTGCCACAAATCGGGACAGGCCCACCGGGGAGCTGTTTTTT. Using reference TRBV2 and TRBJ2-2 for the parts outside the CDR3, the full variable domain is EPEVTQTPSHQVTQMGQEVILRCVPISNHLYFYWYRQILGQKVEFLVSFYNNEISEKSEIFDDQFSVERPDGSNFTLKIRSTKLEDSAMYFCATNRDRPTGELFFGEGSRLTVL.

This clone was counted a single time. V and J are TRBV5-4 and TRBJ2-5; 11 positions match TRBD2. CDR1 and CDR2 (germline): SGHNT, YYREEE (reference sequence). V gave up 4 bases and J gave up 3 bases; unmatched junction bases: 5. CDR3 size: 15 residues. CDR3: CASSIHSGGEETQYF. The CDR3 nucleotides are TGTGCCAGCAGCATCCATAGCGGGGGGGAAGAGACCCAGTACTTC.

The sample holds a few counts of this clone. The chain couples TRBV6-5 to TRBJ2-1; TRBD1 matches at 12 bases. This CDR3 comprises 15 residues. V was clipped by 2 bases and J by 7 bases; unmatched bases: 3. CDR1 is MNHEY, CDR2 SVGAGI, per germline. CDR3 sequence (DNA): TGTGCCAGCAGTTACGGGACAGGGGGCGGGAATGAGCAGTTCTTC. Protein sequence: CASSYGTGGGNEQFF.

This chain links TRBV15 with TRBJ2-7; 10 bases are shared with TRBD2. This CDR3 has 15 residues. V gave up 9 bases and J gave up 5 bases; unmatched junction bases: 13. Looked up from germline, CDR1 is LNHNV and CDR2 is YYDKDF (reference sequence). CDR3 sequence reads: CATAYPGLATDEQYF. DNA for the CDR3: TGTGCCACTGCTTACCCGGGACTAGCGACCGACGAGCAGTACTTC.

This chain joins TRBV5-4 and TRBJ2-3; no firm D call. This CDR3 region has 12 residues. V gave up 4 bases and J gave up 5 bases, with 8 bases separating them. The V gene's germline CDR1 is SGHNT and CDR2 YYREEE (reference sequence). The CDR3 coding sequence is TGTGCCAGCAGCCCCCCGGGAGATACGCAGTATTTT. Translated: CASSPPGDTQYF.

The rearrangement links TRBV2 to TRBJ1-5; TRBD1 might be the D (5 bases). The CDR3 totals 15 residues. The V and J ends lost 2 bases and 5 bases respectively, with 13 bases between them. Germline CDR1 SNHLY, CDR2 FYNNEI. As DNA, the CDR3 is TGTGCCAGCAGTGAAAGTAAAGGGGTGCATCAGCCCCAGCATTTT. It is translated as CASSESKGVHQPQHF.

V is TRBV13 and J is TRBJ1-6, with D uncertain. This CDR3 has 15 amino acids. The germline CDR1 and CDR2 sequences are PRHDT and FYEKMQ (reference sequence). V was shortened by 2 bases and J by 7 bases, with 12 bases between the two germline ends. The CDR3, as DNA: TGTGCCAGCAGCTTAAGCGGACGGCTGAATTCACCCCTCCACTTT. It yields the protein CASSLSGRLNSPLHF.

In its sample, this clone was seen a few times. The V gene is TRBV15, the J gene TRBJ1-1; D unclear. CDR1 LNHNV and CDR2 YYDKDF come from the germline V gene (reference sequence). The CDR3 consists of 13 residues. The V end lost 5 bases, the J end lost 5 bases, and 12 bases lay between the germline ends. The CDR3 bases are TGTGCCACCAGCGCTCGTTTCGGGACTGAAGCTTTCTTT. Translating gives CATSARFGTEAFF. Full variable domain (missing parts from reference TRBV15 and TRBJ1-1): DAMVIQNPRYQVTQFGKPVTLSCSQTLNHNVMYWYQQKSSQAPKLLFHYYDKDFNNEADTPDNFQSRRPNTSFCFLDIRSPGLGDTAMYLCATSARFGTEAFFGQGTRLTVV.

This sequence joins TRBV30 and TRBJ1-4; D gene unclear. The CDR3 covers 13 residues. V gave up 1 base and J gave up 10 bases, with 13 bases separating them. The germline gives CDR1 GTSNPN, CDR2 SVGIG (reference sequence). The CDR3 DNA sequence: TGTGCCTGGAGTGATAAGCGGCTCGGAAAACTGTTTTTT. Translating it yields CAWSDKRLGKLFF.

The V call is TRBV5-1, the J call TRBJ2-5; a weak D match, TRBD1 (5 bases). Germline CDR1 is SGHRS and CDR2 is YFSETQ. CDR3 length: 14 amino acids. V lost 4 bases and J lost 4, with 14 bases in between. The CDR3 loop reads CASSLTQGAETQYF. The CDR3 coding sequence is TGCGCCAGCAGCCTAACCCAGGGTGCAGAGACCCAGTACTTC.

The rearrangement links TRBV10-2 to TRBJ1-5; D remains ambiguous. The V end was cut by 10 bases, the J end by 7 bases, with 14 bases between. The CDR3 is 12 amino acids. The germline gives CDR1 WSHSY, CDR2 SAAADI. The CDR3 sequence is CATTFRGQPQHF. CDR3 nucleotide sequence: TGCGCCACTACATTCCGGGGACAGCCCCAGCATTTT.

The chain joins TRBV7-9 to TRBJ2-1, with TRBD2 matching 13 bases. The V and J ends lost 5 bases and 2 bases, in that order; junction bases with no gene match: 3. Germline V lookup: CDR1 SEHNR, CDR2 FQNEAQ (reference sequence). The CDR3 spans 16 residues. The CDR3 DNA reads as TGTGCCAGCAGCGCAACTAGCGGGGGGGCCTACAATGAGCAGTTCTTC. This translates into CASSATSGGAYNEQFF. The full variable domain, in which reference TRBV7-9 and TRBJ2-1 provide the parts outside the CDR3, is DTGVSQNPRHKITKRGQNVTFRCDPISEHNRLYWYRQTLGQGPEFLTYFQNEAQLEKSRLLSDRFSAERPKGSFSTLEIQRTEQGDSAMYLCASSATSGGAYNEQFFGPGTRLTVL.

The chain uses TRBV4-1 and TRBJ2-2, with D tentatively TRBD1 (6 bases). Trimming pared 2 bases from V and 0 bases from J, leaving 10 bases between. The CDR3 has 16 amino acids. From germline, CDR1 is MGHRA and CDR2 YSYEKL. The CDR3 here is CASSQKQGTNTGELFF. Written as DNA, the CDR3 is TGCGCCAGCAGCCAAAAACAGGGCACGAACACCGGGGAGCTGTTTTTT.

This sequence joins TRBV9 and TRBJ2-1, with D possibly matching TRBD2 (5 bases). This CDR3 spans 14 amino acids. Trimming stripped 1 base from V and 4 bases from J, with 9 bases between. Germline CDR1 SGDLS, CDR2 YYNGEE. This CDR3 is CASSVMSGYNEQFF. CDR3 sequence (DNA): TGTGCCAGCAGCGTAATGTCGGGGTACAATGAGCAGTTCTTC.

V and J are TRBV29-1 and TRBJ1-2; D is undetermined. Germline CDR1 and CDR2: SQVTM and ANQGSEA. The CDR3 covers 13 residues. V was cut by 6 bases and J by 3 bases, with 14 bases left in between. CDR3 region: CSVGGGADYGYTF. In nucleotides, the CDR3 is TGCAGCGTGGGCGGAGGAGCGGACTATGGCTACACCTTC.

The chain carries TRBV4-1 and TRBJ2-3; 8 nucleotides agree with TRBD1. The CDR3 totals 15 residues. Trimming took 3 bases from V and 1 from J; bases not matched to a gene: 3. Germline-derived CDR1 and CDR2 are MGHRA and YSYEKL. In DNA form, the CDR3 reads TGCGCCAGCAGCCAGTACAGGGGGGGCACAGATACGCAGTATTTT. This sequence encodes CASSQYRGGTDTQYF.

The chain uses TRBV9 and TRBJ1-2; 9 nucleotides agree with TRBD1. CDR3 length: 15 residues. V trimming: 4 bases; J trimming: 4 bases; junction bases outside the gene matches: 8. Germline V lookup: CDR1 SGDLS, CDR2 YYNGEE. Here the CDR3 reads CASSRAGTGLYGYTF. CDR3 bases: TGTGCCAGCAGCCGCGCCGGGACAGGGCTCTATGGCTACACCTTC. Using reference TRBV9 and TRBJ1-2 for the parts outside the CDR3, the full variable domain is DSGVTQTPKHLITATGQRVTLRCSPRSGDLSVYWYQQSLDQGLQFLIQYYNGEERAKGNILERFSAQQFPDLHSELNLSSLELGDSALYFCASSRAGTGLYGYTFGSGTRLTVV.

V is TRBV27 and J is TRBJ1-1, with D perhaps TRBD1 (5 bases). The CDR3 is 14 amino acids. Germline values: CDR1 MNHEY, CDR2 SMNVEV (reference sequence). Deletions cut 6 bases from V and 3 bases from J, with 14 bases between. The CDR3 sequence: CASRSTVTDTEAFF. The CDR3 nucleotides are TGTGCCAGCAGATCGACAGTCACGGACACTGAAGCTTTCTTT.

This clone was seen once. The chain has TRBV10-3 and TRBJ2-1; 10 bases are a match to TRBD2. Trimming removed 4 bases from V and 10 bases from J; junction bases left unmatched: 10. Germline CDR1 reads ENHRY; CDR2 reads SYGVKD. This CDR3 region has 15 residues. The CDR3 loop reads CAISGMSGGAEEQFF. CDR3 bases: TGTGCCATCAGTGGAATGAGCGGGGGGGCAGAAGAGCAGTTCTTC.

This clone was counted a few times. CDR3 coding DNA: TGTGCCAGCAGCCCCGGGAGCGACAAAAACATTCAGTACTTC. Translated, it gives CASSPGSDKNIQYF. V is TRBV13 and J is TRBJ2-4; possible D gene TRBD2, 6 bases. Germline CDR1 and CDR2: PRHDT and FYEKMQ (reference sequence). V lost 5 bases to trimming and J lost 3 bases, with 11 bases between them. The CDR3 has 14 amino acids.

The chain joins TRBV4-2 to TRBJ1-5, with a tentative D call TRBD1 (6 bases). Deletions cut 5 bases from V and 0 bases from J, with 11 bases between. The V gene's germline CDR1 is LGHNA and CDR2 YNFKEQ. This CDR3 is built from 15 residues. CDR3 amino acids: CASSEGHDSNQPQHF. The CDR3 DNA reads TGTGCCAGCAGCGAGGGACACGATAGCAATCAGCCCCAGCATTTT.

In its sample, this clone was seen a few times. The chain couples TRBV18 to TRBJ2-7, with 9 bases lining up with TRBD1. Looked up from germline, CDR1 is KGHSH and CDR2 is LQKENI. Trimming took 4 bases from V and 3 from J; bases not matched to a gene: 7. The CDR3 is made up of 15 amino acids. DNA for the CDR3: TGTGCCAGCTCACTAACCGGGACAGGGAACTACGAGCAGTACTTC. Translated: CASSLTGTGNYEQYF.

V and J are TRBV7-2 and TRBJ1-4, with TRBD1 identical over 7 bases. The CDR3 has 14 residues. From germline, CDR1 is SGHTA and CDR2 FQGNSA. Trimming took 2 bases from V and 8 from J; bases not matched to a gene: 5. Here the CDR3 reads CASSLNRGYEKLFF. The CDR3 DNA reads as TGTGCCAGCAGCTTAAACAGGGGATACGAAAAACTGTTTTTT.

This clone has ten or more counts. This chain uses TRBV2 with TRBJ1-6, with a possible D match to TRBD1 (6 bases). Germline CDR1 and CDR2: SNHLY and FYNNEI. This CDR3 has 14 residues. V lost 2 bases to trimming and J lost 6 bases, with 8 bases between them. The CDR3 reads CASSEQGSNSPLHF. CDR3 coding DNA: TGTGCCAGCAGTGAACAGGGGAGTAATTCACCCCTCCACTTT.

CDR3 loop: CASSKYLTGRGSINYGYTF. The CDR3, as DNA: TGTGCCAGCAGTAAATACTTAACAGGGCGAGGCTCCATTAACTATGGCTACACCTTC. The J gene is TRBJ1-2, the V gene TRBV2; the D gene is possibly TRBD1 (6 bases). The CDR3 has 19 amino acids. Trimming shortened V by 5 bases and J by 1 base, and 26 bases separated the two germline ends. Germline assignment: CDR1 SNHLY and CDR2 FYNNEI.

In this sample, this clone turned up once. In nucleotides, the CDR3 is TGTGCCAGCAGCCTTATAGCATACAGGACAGGCGCCTCCTACGAGCAGTACTTC. This codes for CASSLIAYRTGASYEQYF. This chain connects TRBV11-1 to TRBJ2-7, with 7 bases matching TRBD1. V was clipped by 5 bases and J by 0 bases; unmatched bases: 16. The CDR3 has 18 residues. Germline V CDR1 and CDR2: SGHAT, FQDESV (reference sequence).

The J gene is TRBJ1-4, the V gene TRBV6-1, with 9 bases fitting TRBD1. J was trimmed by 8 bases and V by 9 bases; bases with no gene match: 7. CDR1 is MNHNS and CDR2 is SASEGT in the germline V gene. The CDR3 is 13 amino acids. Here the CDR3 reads CASAQGAREKLFF. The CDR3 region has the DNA TGTGCCAGTGCACAGGGGGCGAGGGAAAAACTGTTTTTT.